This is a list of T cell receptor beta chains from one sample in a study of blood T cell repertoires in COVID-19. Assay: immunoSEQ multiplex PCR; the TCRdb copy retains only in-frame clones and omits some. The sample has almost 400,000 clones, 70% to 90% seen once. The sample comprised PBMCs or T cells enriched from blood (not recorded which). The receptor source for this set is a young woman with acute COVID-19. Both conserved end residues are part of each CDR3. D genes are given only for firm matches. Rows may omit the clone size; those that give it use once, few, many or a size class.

CDR3 protein: CASRPQGANEKLFF
CDR3 DNA: TGTGCCAGCAGACCACAGGGGGCTAATGAAAAACTGTTTTTT
V gene: TRBV2
J gene: TRBJ1-4
D gene: TRBD1
clone size: .

CDR3 protein: CASSLVGSNQPQHF
CDR3 DNA: TGCGCCAGCAGCTTGGTCGGGAGCAATCAGCCCCAGCATTTT
V gene: TRBV5-1
J gene: TRBJ1-5
D gene: .
clone size: few

CDR3 protein: CASSYSSRIGNTIYF
CDR3 DNA: TGTGCCAGCAGTTACTCTTCCAGGATTGGAAACACCATATATTTT
V gene: TRBV6-5
J gene: TRBJ1-3
D gene: .
clone size: .

CDR3 protein: CASSPYRSASNQPQHF
CDR3 DNA: TGTGCCAGCAGCCCCTACAGGAGTGCATCGAATCAGCCCCAGCATTTT
V gene: TRBV14
J gene: TRBJ1-5
D gene: .
clone size: .

CDR3 protein: CASRMTGGDYGYTF
CDR3 DNA: TGTGCCAGCAGGATGACAGGGGGGGATTATGGCTACACCTTC
V gene: TRBV6-5
J gene: TRBJ1-2
D gene: TRBD1
clone size: .

CDR3 protein: CASSLQGGLSNYGYTF
CDR3 DNA: TGTGCCAGTAGCCTGCAGGGAGGGCTGAGTAACTATGGCTACACCTTC
V gene: TRBV19
J gene: TRBJ1-2
D gene: .
clone size: .

CDR3 protein: CASSEIGTSGGRVETQYF
CDR3 DNA: TGTGCCAGCAGTGAAATCGGGACTAGCGGGGGGCGGGTTGAGACCCAGTACTTC
V gene: TRBV2
J gene: TRBJ2-5
D gene: TRBD2
clone size: .

CDR3 protein: CASRVGTGSIYNSPLHF
CDR3 DNA: TGTGCCAGCAGAGTCGGGACAGGGTCGATCTATAATTCACCCCTCCACTTT
V gene: TRBV2
J gene: TRBJ1-6
D gene: TRBD1
clone size: few

CDR3 protein: CASSSGTLEAFF
CDR3 DNA: TGTGCCAGCAGTTCCGGGACTCTCGAGGCTTTCTTT
V gene: TRBV27
J gene: TRBJ1-1
D gene: .
clone size: .

CDR3 protein: CASSRTVSSYNSPLHF
CDR3 DNA: TGCGCCAGCAGCCGAACCGTGAGCTCCTATAATTCACCCCTCCACTTT
V gene: TRBV4-3
J gene: TRBJ1-6
D gene: .
clone size: .